Sequencing of this TCR beta chain was carried out in a study of cytomegalovirus exposure and HLA in healthy donors. Primers: 60 Vbeta forward and 13 Jbeta reverse. Sequencing was performed with immunoSEQ multiplex PCR; in TCRdb, only in-frame clones are kept and a portion is missing. There are around 200,000 clones in the sample; 75% to 85% occur only once, and about 2.3% lies in the top ten. Sequencing used PBMCs. This TCR came from a woman between 45 and 65 years old in good health and CMV-seronegative.

As DNA, the CDR3 is TGTGCCAGCAGTTTATTACGAGTGGGGCGGGGACGTCACACTGAAGCTTTCTTT. The encoded protein is CASSLLRVGRGRHTEAFF. V gene TRBV28 combines with J gene TRBJ1-1, with D possibly being TRBD1 (5 bases). The germline V gene encodes CDR1 MDHEN and CDR2 SYDVKM. The CDR3 runs to 18 residues. Between the trimmed V and J ends, which lost 1 base and 3 bases, there was a span of 21 bases.